The following is a T cell receptor beta chain sequence with its context. Its antigen is unidentified. Naive CD8 cells, CD45RO-negative and positively selected for CCR7, excluded terminally differentiated effector memory CD45RA+ cells. This sample is drawn from a study of shared clonotypes between healthy human individuals. The wider study: Used for every donor were three CD4 naive, three CD4 memory, two CD8 naive and one CD8 memory plate.

Germline CDR1 reads SGHRS; CDR2 reads YFSETQ. V trimming: 6 bases; J trimming: 3 bases; junction bases outside the gene matches: 11. The CDR3 runs 15 residues. Whole-study findings and limits: Represented diversity (both genetic and exposure-history) was limited by the small number of donors.

Deep was the level at which the assay was run. Roughly 30,000 T cell genomes (approximately 180 ng DNA) went into each sorted-subset replicate. Assay used: immunoSEQ multiplex PCR; TCRdb lists only in-frame clones, some missing. The data show approximately 740,000 clones, 80% to 95% seen once. Sequencing was done on a sample of naive CD8+ T cells sorted from blood. The chain carries TRBV5-1 and TRBJ2-7; TRBD2 matches at 8 bases. The clonotype was recovered from a man aged 25-45 years in good health. Written as DNA, the CDR3 is TGCGCCAGCACCCTTCGAGATAGCGGGGTCTACGAGCAGTACTTC. It encodes CASTLRDSGVYEQYF.